This TCR beta chain comes out of a study of post-analysis software for immune sequencing data. Study outcomes and limitations: TRBV5-6, TRBV5-1 and TRBV20-1 were among five TRBV segments more frequent in patients than controls. Those with multiple sclerosis, the patient group, showed significantly lower normalized Chao1 diversity than controls. Those samples that were prepared in the same batch co-clustered strongly by F measure.

This clonotype was recorded at least ten times. What it binds is unknown. The CDR3 is 16 amino acids. Germline CDR1 is SGHAT and CDR2 is FQNNGV. Trimming took 6 bases from V and 5 from J, leaving 20 bases between them. The authors incorporated unique molecular identifiers into the TCR beta cDNA libraries. Each CDR3 protein is one row after TCRdb ran MiXCR on the PCR reads. There are around 250,000 distinct CDR3 sequences in the sample; 30% to 45% occur only once, and under 5.5% lies in the top ten. Sequencing used blood. The receptor was derived from a girl between 10 and 17 years old with multiple sclerosis. The chain has TRBV11-2 and TRBJ2-1; tentative D call: TRBD1 (6 bases). This CDR3 is CASSPTNRALNNEQFF. In DNA form, the CDR3 reads TGTGCCAGCAGTCCGACCAACAGGGCCCTAAACAATGAGCAGTTCTTC.